One sample yielded the 4 T cell receptor beta chains listed below, sequenced in a study of tissue T cells after allogeneic stem cell transplantation. Sequenced by immunoSEQ multiplex PCR; TCRdb stores in-frame clones only, minus some. Of some 5,000 clones listed, less than 50% are singletons. Stated time point: mouse harvest day 14 after allogeneic transplant. Each mouse received 10^7 T-cell-depleted marrow cells plus 10^6 splenic CD5+ T cells by tail vein. The sequenced sample consisted of gut tissue. All receptors come from a female BALB/c mouse given C57BL/6 T cells with graft-versus-host disease after an allogeneic hematopoietic cell transplant.

Turning to this clone: The gene names given are mouse names. The read ends 1 residue early relative to the CDR3; the germline J gene fills the gap. The rearrangement links TRBV26 to TRBJ1-1, with TRBD1 identical over 7 bases. This CDR3 has 13 residues. The junction had 2 bases not matched to a gene; V was cut back by 6 bases and J by 1 base. Germline V CDR1 and CDR2: KGHPV, FQNQEV (reference sequence). Here the CDR3 reads CASRWTGNTEVFF. The sequenced part of the CDR3 DNA is TGTGCCAGCAGATGGACAGGGAACACAGAAGTCTTC.

This clone was seen a handful of times. Gene names are the mouse ones. The CDR3 end lies 1 residue beyond the end of the read and is filled in from the germline J gene. This sequence joins TRBV19 and TRBJ2-1, with a possible D match to TRBD1 (6 bases). The CDR3 runs 13 residues. CDR1 FNHDT and CDR2 SITEND come from the germline V gene (reference sequence). V shed 5 bases and J shed 0 bases, with 6 bases lying between them. The CDR3 sequence: CASRDSNYAEQFF. The DNA read from the CDR3 is TGTGCCAGCAGGGACAGTAACTATGCTGAGCAGTTC.

Comment on this clone: Genes and germline are mouse. With the read ending 1 residue before the CDR3 end, the germline J gene is used to fill in that end. V is TRBV19 and J is TRBJ2-7; 7 nucleotides align to TRBD2. V lost 0 bases to trimming and J lost 0 bases; unmatched junction nucleotides: 0. The CDR3 runs 14 residues. The germline V gene encodes CDR1 FNHDT and CDR2 SITEND (reference sequence). The DNA read from the CDR3 is TGTGCCAGCAGTATAGGGGGGGGCTCCTATGAACAGTAC. Amino acid sequence: CASSIGGGSYEQY. The full CDR3 protein is CASSIGGGSYEQYF.

This clone was seen more than once but under ten times. All gene names here are mouse names. The DNA ends 1 residue before the CDR3 does, and the rest of the CDR3 is filled in from the germline J gene. This sequence joins TRBV3 and TRBJ1-2, with D possibly matching TRBD1 (5 bases). The CDR3 length is 14 residues. The ends were cut back, 6 bases at V and 0 bases at J, with 11 bases in the middle. CDR1 is SNHLY, CDR2 FYNGKV, per germline (reference sequence). CDR3 in amino acids: CASSGQIANSDYTF. The sequenced CDR3 bases are TGTGCCAGCAGTGGACAAATTGCAAACTCCGACTACACC.